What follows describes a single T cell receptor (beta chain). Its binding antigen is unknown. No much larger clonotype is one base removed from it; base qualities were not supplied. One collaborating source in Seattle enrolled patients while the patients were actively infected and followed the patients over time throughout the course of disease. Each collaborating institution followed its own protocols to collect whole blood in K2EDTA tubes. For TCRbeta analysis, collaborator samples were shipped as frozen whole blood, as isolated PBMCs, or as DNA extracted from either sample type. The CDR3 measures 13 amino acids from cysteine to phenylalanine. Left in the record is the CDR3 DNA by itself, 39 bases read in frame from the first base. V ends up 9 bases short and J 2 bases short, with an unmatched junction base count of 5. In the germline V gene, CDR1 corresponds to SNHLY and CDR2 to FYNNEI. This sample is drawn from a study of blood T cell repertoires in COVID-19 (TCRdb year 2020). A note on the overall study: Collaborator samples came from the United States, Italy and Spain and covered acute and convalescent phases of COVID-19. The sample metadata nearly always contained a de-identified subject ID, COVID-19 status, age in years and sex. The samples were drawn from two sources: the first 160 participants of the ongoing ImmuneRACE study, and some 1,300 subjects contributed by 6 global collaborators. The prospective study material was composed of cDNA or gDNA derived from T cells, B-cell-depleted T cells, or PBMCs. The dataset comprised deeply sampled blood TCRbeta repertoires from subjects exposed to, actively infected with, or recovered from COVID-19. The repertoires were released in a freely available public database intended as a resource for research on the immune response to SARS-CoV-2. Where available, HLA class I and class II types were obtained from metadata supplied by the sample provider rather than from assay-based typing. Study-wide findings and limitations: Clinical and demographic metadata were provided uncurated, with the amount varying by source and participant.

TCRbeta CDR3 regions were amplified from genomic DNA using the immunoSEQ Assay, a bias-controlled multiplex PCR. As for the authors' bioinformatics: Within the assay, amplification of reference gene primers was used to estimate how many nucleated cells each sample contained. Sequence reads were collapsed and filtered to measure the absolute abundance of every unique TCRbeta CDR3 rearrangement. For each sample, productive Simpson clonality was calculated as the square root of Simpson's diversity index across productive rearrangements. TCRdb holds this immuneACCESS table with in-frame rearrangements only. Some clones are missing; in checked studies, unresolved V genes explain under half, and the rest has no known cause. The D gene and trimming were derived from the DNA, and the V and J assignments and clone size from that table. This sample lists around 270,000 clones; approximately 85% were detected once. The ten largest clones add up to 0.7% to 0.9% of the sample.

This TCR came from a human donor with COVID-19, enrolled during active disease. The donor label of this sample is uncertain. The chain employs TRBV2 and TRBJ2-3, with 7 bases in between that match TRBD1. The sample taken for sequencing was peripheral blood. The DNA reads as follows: TGTGCCAGAGATGACAGGGCCACAGATACGCAGTATTTT. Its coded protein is CARDDRATDTQYF.